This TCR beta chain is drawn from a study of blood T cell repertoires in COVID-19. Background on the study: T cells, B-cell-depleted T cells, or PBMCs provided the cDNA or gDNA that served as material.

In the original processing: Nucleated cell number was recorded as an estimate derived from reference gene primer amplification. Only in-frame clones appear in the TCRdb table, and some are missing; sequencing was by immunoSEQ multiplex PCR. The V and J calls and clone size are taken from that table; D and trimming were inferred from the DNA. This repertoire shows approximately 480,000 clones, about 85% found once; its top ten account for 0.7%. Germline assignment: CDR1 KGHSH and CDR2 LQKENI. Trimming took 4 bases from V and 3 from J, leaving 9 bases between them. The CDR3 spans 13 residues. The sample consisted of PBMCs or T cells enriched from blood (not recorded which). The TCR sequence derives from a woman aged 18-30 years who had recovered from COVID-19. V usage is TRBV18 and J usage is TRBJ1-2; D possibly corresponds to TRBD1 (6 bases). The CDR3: CASSLRQDYGYTF. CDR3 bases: TGTGCCAGCTCACTTAGACAGGACTATGGCTACACCTTC.